The next 24 T cell receptor beta chains were all read from a single sample in a study of T cell responses to AZD1222 COVID-19 vaccine (dated by TCRdb to the early 2020s). The time point label, read with the paper, signifies: about 28 days (+/-7) after the second vaccine dose. This specimen's treatment or condition label, interpreted: meningococcal conjugate vaccine given as trial control. To prepare the library, the immunoSEQ multiplex PCR assay was applied. TCRdb mirrors the immuneACCESS table, restricted to in-frame sequences. Some clones are absent from its copies; in checked studies, under half trace to an unresolved V gene, and the reason for the others is unknown. This sample is represented by 110,000 or so clones; 80% to 95% of them were singletons. The ten largest make up 4% to 4.5% of the sample. The specimen was peripheral blood, collected 28 days after the second dose of the MenACWY control vaccine. The receptor source for this set is an adult who received the MenACWY meningococcal vaccine as a control.

The gene calls are TRBV6-5 and TRBJ1-1, with D maybe TRBD1 (6 bases). Germline V gene lookup returns CDR1 MNHEY and CDR2 SVGAGI. Trimming shortened V by 5 bases and J by 4 bases, and 17 bases separated the two germline ends. CDR3 length: 15 amino acids. CDR3 region: CASSPQQGGSTEAFF. CDR3 DNA: TGTGCCAGCAGTCCCCAACAGGGCGGGAGCACTGAAGCTTTCTTT.

V is TRBV5-3 and J is TRBJ2-6; 7 bases agree with TRBD2. TRBV5-3 is assigned to the ORF class and has an uncertain function. This CDR3 spans 17 amino acids. Unmatched junction bases numbered 4, after V lost 1 base and J lost 0 bases. The CDR3 is CARSLRGLPSGANVLTF. The CDR3 coding sequence is TGTGCCAGAAGCTTGAGGGGACTACCCTCTGGGGCCAACGTCCTGACTTTC.

This clone is a singleton in its sample. The CDR3 DNA reads TGTGCCAGCAGGCCCAGAGGACTAGCATACAATGAGCAGTTCTTC. It is translated as CASRPRGLAYNEQFF. This chain uses TRBV2 with TRBJ2-1; 8 bases agree with TRBD2. In germline, CDR1 is SNHLY, CDR2 FYNNEI. V gave up 6 bases and J gave up 4 bases; unmatched junction bases: 8. This CDR3 spans 15 amino acids. Looking up the rest from reference TRBV2 and TRBJ2-1 gives the full variable domain: EPEVTQTPSHQVTQMGQEVILRCVPISNHLYFYWYRQILGQKVEFLVSFYNNEISEKSEIFDDQFSVERPDGSNFTLKIRSTKLEDSAMYFCASRPRGLAYNEQFFGPGTRLTVL.

This clone has a single count. The rearrangement joins TRBV28 to TRBJ1-5; perhaps TRBD1 as D (6 bases). The V and J ends lost 2 bases and 1 base respectively, with 18 bases between them. The CDR3 runs 18 residues. Germline V CDR1 and CDR2: MDHEN, SYDVKM. DNA of the CDR3: TGTGCCAGCAGTTTAATCGACAGGTACCAGGCCAGCAATCAGCCCCAGCATTTT. Residues: CASSLIDRYQASNQPQHF.

This clone appeared a single time. The chain uses TRBV6-5 and TRBJ1-1, with unresolved D. The germline CDR1 and CDR2 sequences are MNHEY and SVGAGI. CDR3 length equals 12 residues. The V end was cut by 6 bases, the J end by 0 bases, with 5 bases between. The DNA for the CDR3 is TGTGCCAGCAGAACAATGAACACTGAAGCTTTCTTT. It translates to CASRTMNTEAFF.

The J gene is TRBJ1-1, the V gene TRBV7-2; 8 bases are a match to TRBD1. Per germline, CDR1 SGHTA and CDR2 FQGNSA. After removal of 8 bases from V and 4 bases from J, the junction contained 9 bases not matched to a gene. The CDR3 covers 14 residues. The CDR3 DNA sequence: TGTGCCAGCGGACAGGGTGGAATAGGCACTGAAGCTTTCTTT. This translates into CASGQGGIGTEAFF. Supplemented by reference TRBV7-2 and TRBJ1-1, the full variable domain reads GAGVSQSPSNKVTEKGKDVELRCDPISGHTALYWYRQSLGQGLEFLIYFQGNSAPDKSGLPSDRFSAERTGGSVSTLTIQRTQQEDSAVYLCASGQGGIGTEAFFGQGTRLTVV.

This clone has more than one count but fewer than ten. V gene TRBV27 combines with J gene TRBJ1-2, with D maybe TRBD1 (5 bases). This CDR3 has 14 amino acids. Germline V gene sequence: CDR1 MNHEY, CDR2 SMNVEV (reference sequence). Trimming took 7 bases from V and 0 from J, leaving 12 bases between them. The CDR3 protein is CASKGMTANYGYTF. CDR3 in DNA: TGTGCCAGCAAGGGGATGACAGCTAACTATGGCTACACCTTC.

This chain links TRBV6-5 with TRBJ2-1, with 7 nucleotides matching TRBD2. The ends lost 3 bases at V and 5 bases at J; junction bases unmatched: 7. This CDR3 region has 15 residues. Looked up from germline, CDR1 is MNHEY and CDR2 is SVGAGI. CDR3 DNA sequence: TGTGCCAGCAGTTATCTGGCGGGAGTTCACAATGAGCAGTTCTTC. Its protein product is CASSYLAGVHNEQFF.

This clone was detected once. The rearrangement links TRBV9 to TRBJ1-3; D perhaps matches TRBD1 (5 bases). V gave up 0 bases and J gave up 2 bases, with 12 bases separating them. There are 16 residues in the CDR3. The germline V gene has CDR1 SGDLS and CDR2 YYNGEE. CDR3 coding DNA: TGTGCCAGCAGCGTAGCCGGGGGACTGACTGGAAACACCATATATTTT. This translates into CASSVAGGLTGNTIYF.

This sequence joins TRBV3-1 (or the pseudogene TRBV3-2) and TRBJ2-7; D may be TRBD1 (6 bases). CDR1 and CDR2 (germline): LGHDT, YNNKEL (reference sequence). The CDR3 extends over 14 amino acids. Trimming stripped 4 bases from V and 6 bases from J, with 16 bases between. Written as DNA, the CDR3 is TGTGCCAGCAGCCCTGGAACAGGGAGATGCGAGCAGTACGTC. Translating it yields CASSPGTGRCEQYV.

The chain has TRBV3-1 (or the pseudogene TRBV3-2) and TRBJ2-2; 8 bases fit TRBD1. The CDR3 has 15 amino acids. Germline values: CDR1 LGHDT, CDR2 YNNKEL (reference sequence). J was trimmed by 9 bases and V by 3 bases; bases with no gene match: 9. The CDR3 here is CASSQMDRALRELFF. CDR3 DNA: TGTGCCAGCAGCCAGATGGACAGGGCGCTTCGGGAGCTGTTTTTT.

The V gene is TRBV7-2, the J gene TRBJ1-3; 9 nucleotides align to TRBD1. Unmatched junction bases numbered 13, after V lost 6 bases and J lost 4 bases. Germline CDR1 SGHTA, CDR2 FQGNSA. The CDR3 is 17 residues long. The chain's CDR3 is CASRPETGGSVGNTIYF. In nucleotides, the CDR3 is TGTGCCAGCAGACCAGAAACAGGGGGCAGTGTCGGAAACACCATATATTTT.

The gene calls are TRBV11-3 and TRBJ2-1, with unresolved D. CDR3 length equals 13 residues. Trimming took off 2 bases at V and 6 bases at J, with 8 bases between the two ends. Looked up from germline, CDR1 is SGHNT and CDR2 is YENEEA. CDR3 coding DNA: TGTGCCAGCAGCTTAACAGTATCCAATGAGCAGTTCTTC. Amino acid sequence: CASSLTVSNEQFF.

This chain uses TRBV7-9 with TRBJ2-3; no definite D call. The CDR3 length is 16 residues. Germline CDR1 is SEHNR and CDR2 is FQNEAQ (reference sequence). Trimming removed 3 bases at V and 1 base at J, with 14 bases between. This chain's CDR3 is CASSFGLSQGTDTQYF. DNA for the CDR3: TGTGCCAGCAGCTTTGGTCTGTCGCAGGGCACAGATACGCAGTATTTT.

The chain combines TRBV15 with TRBJ1-1; D remains unclear. Trimming took off 6 bases at V and 3 bases at J, with 14 bases between the two ends. The germline V gene encodes CDR1 LNHNV and CDR2 YYDKDF (reference sequence). The CDR3 is 14 amino acids. The CDR3 DNA is TGTGCCACCAGAACCCCCGTGGGCCACACTGAAGCTTTCTTT. It yields the protein CATRTPVGHTEAFF.

The V call is TRBV12-3 or TRBV12-4, the J call TRBJ2-7; 7 bases match TRBD1. Losses at the gene ends were 5 bases for V and 3 bases for J; bases not matched to a gene: 4. The CDR3 runs 13 residues. The CDR3 loop is CASSAGTVYEQYF. DNA for the CDR3: TGTGCCAGCAGTGCCGGGACAGTCTACGAGCAGTACTTC.

The chain employs TRBV11-2 and TRBJ1-6, with TRBD1 identical over 8 bases. CDR3 size: 16 residues. Germline V lookup: CDR1 SGHAT, CDR2 FQNNGV. V shed 1 base and J 7 bases; nucleotides not matched to a gene: 6. The CDR3 region is CASSLGTGRENSPLHF. The CDR3 bases are TGTGCCAGCAGCTTAGGGACAGGGAGGGAAAATTCACCCCTCCACTTT.

This chain links TRBV3-1 (or the pseudogene TRBV3-2) with TRBJ2-2; D remains unclear. The length of the CDR3 is 13 residues. V gave up 2 bases and J gave up 6 bases, with 7 bases separating them. CDR1 and CDR2 from the germline V gene are LGHDT and YNNKEL (reference sequence). CDR3 in DNA: TGTGCCAGCAGCCAATCCCAGCCCGGGGAGCTGTTTTTT. It yields the protein CASSQSQPGELFF.

This chain links TRBV11-2 with TRBJ2-5; TRBD2 might be the D (6 bases). Per the germline V gene, CDR1 is SGHAT and CDR2 is FQNNGV. The CDR3 is made up of 13 amino acids. V dropped 10 bases and J dropped 3 bases, with 15 bases sitting between them. The CDR3 nucleotides are TGTGCCACTGCCCTGGGCGGGGAAGAGACCCAGTACTTC. Translated: CATALGGEETQYF.

Only one count was recorded for this clone. V and J are TRBV4-1 and TRBJ1-2; D gene unclear. CDR3 length equals 15 residues. The V end was cut by 0 bases, the J end by 4 bases, with 12 bases between. The germline V gene has CDR1 MGHRA and CDR2 YSYEKL. The DNA of the CDR3 is TGCGCCAGCAGCCAAGATACCTCGACAAGCTATGGCTACACCTTC. This encodes CASSQDTSTSYGYTF.

CDR3 sequence reads: CASSIWAGNNNEQFF. The CDR3 coding sequence is TGTGCCAGTAGTATCTGGGCAGGGAATAACAATGAGCAGTTCTTC. The chain has TRBV19 and TRBJ2-1, with D possibly being TRBD1 (5 bases). The CDR3 has 15 amino acids. Trimming took off 3 bases at V and 5 bases at J, with 14 bases between the two ends. Germline values: CDR1 LNHDA, CDR2 SQIVND (reference sequence).

The chain links TRBV5-6 to TRBJ2-1; D is perhaps TRBD1 (5 bases). CDR1 is SGHDT, CDR2 YYEEEE, per germline. V gave up 1 base and J gave up 8 bases, with 10 bases separating them. There are 13 residues in the CDR3. CDR3 sequence: CASSLLRADEQFF. The DNA for the CDR3 is TGTGCCAGCAGCTTGCTCAGGGCGGATGAGCAGTTCTTC. The variable domain in full, with the rest retrieved from reference TRBV5-6 and TRBJ2-1, is DAGVTQSPTHLIKTRGQQVTLRCSPKSGHDTVSWYQQALGQGPQFIFQYYEEEERQRGNFPDRFSGHQFPNYSSELNVNALLLGDSALYLCASSLLRADEQFFGPGTRLTVL.

The chain is built from TRBV19 and TRBJ1-5, with D unclear. CDR3 size: 13 residues. The ends were cut back, 3 bases at V and 5 bases at J, with 8 bases in the middle. Germline CDR1 is LNHDA and CDR2 is SQIVND (reference sequence). This CDR3 is CASSIRYYQPQHF. CDR3 coding DNA: TGTGCCAGTAGTATCCGTTACTATCAGCCCCAGCATTTT.

This chain connects TRBV11-3 to TRBJ2-3, with 10 bases identical to TRBD2. The V and J ends lost 4 bases and 5 bases, in that order; junction bases with no gene match: 9. CDR1 and CDR2 (germline): SGHNT, YENEEA. The CDR3 totals 16 residues. The CDR3 DNA follows: TGTGCCAGCAGCTCTAGCGGGGGATCGATTGGAGATACGCAGTATTTT. Protein: CASSSSGGSIGDTQYF.